This T cell receptor beta chain originates from a study of shared clonotypes between healthy human individuals. Study summary: Per donor, three plates held CD4 naive cells, three held CD4 memory, two held CD8 naive and one held CD8 memory. Study-wide findings and caveats: Specimens sampled were limited to blood, with tissue repertoires likely differing.

In the case of this clone: Its antigen is currently unknown.

For sorted subsets, roughly 200 ng DNA per replicate equaled approximately 30,000 T cell genomes. The method was immunoSEQ multiplex PCR; TCRdb's version includes in-frame clones alone and lacks a portion of them. The table records 730,000 or so clones, 55% to 75% of them present only once. This CDR3 spans 11 amino acids. Trimming pared 9 bases from V and 7 bases from J, leaving 13 bases between. Germline lookup yields CDR1 MNHNS and CDR2 SASEGT. This TCR was sampled from a woman in her thirties in good health. The chain uses TRBV6-1 and TRBJ2-7; unclear D gene. The sequenced sample was memory CD4+ T cells sorted from blood. Subset denoted: CD45RA-negative fraction. In DNA, the CDR3 is TGTGCCAGTGATTTTCTTGGGGAGCAGTACTTC. The encoded protein is CASDFLGEQYF.